A single T cell receptor beta chain is shown here with its context. The target antigen is unknown. The assay was immunoSEQ multiplex PCR, and TCRdb's table has in-frame clones only and misses some. The top ten hold roughly 15% of the sample, which has approximately 94,000 clones, around nine tenths seen once. This specimen belongs to a study of T cell responses to AZD1222 COVID-19 vaccine. Study-wide background: It was second doses at about 4 or about 12 weeks that were pooled.

General study results and limits: Only five or six AZD1222 recipients were seropositive at baseline. No repertoire was sampled before or during the peak T cell response, only after it. Targeting of unmutated variant regions was reportedly seen in nearly half of spike-specific TCRs.

Germline CDR1 is SGHRS and CDR2 is YFSETQ. V was cut by 4 bases and J by 2 bases, with 16 bases left in between. This CDR3 is built from 16 residues. The V and J genes are TRBV5-1 and TRBJ1-3; D gene unclear. This material consisted of peripheral blood, taken on day 0 of AZD1222 vaccination. The sequence was collected from an adult in good health. DNA for the CDR3: TGCGCCAGCAGCGACTCAGCGAAGGCGGCTGGAAACACCATATATTTT. This codes for CASSDSAKAAGNTIYF. The variable domain in full, with the rest retrieved from reference TRBV5-1 and TRBJ1-3, is KAGVTQTPRYLIKTRGQQVTLSCSPISGHRSVSWYQQTPGQGLQFLFEYFSETQRNKGNFPGRFSGRQFSNSRSEMNVSTLELGDSALYLCASSDSAKAAGNTIYFGEGSWLTVV.